The entry that follows covers one T cell receptor beta chain sequence. V lost 7 bases and J lost 5; bases outside the gene matches: 1. The CDR3 is made up of 13 amino acids. Germline-derived CDR1 and CDR2 are WNHNN and SYGVQD (reference sequence). This sample is drawn from a study of blood T cell repertoires in COVID-19. Some clones are missing from TCRdb's copy, which holds only in-frame ones; the method was immunoSEQ multiplex PCR. Seen here are about 150,000 clones, roughly 80% observed once, and the top ten hold approximately 8.4%. The sequencing sample was made of peripheral blood. The rearrangement links TRBV10-1 to TRBJ2-2; 10 nucleotides line up with TRBD1. This clonotype was obtained from a human donor with acute or convalescent COVID-19. The donor label of this sample is uncertain. CDR3 bases: TGCGCCAGCACGGGACAGGGGACCGGGGAGCTGTTTTTT. Translation gives CASTGQGTGELFF.